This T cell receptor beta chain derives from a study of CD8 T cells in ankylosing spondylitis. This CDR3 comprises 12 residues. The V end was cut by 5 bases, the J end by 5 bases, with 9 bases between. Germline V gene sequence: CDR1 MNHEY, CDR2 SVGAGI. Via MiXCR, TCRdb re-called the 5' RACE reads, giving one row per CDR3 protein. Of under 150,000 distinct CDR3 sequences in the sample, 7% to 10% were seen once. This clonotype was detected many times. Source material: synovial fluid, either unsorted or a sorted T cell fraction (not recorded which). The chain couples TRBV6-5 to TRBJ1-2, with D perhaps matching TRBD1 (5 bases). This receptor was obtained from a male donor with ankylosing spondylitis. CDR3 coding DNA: TGTGCCAGCAGTGGGACCTCATATGGCTACACCTTC. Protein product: CASSGTSYGYTF.